The present T cell receptor beta chain was sequenced within a study of shared clonotypes between healthy human individuals. Germline values: CDR1 SNHLY, CDR2 FYNNEI. Trimming took off 6 bases at V and 3 bases at J, with 11 bases between the two ends. The CDR3 totals 13 residues. The table came from immunoSEQ multiplex PCR; TCRdb's copy has only in-frame clones and leaves some out. The sample lists 2 million to 3 million clones, approximately 90% seen once, with under 0.15% in the top ten. CD45RA+ naive and CD45RA-negative memory subsets were separated from CD4+ cells. A remark on this clone: Its antigen is currently unknown.

General study points: Against clonotypes common to all four donors, non-shared ones had lower generation probabilities. The donor pool, a small one, limited the genetic and exposure-history diversity represented. The sharing of approximately 4.6% of naive CD4 clonotypes was seen across a handful of donors.

The V and J genes are TRBV2 and TRBJ1-1; D gene unclear. The sequence came from a man between 18 and 29 years old in good health. Sequencing was done on a sample of naive CD4+ T cells sorted from blood. Subset indicated: CD45RA+ positively selected. This chain's CDR3 is CASRGGFYTEAFF. The DNA of the CDR3 is TGTGCCAGCAGGGGAGGGTTTTACACTGAAGCTTTCTTT.